These T cell receptor beta chains were read from a single sample in a study of blood T cell repertoires in COVID-19. Some clones are missing from TCRdb's copy, which holds only in-frame ones; the method was immunoSEQ multiplex PCR. The data hold a few hundred thousand clones, with roughly nine tenths observed a single time. Sequencing input: peripheral blood. Receptor source: a man aged 18 to 30 with active or convalescent COVID-19. Each CDR3 is given with its conserved first and last residue. The D gene is left open where the match is weak. A row's size may be missing; if present it is once, few, many or a size class.

>NA|TRBJ2-7|TRBD2|TRBV24-1
TGTGCCACCAGTCCAAGCCGGACTAGCTCCTACGAGCAGTACTTC
CATSPSRTSSYEQYF
>NA|TRBJ1-3|NA|TRBV3-1/TRBV3-2
TGTGCCAGCAGCCAACAACGGGGCTCTGGAAACACCATATATTTT
CASSQQRGSGNTIYF
>NA|TRBJ2-1|TRBD2|TRBV14
TGTGCCAGCAGCCACTCCTCCAAACTGGGCCGGGGGGTACCACGTTACAATGAGCAGTTCTTC
CASSHSSKLGRGVPRYNEQFF
>NA|TRBJ1-5|NA|TRBV6-2/TRBV6-3
TGTGCCAGCAGTTATTTTGGTTTGAGTCAGCCCCAGCATTTT
CASSYFGLSQPQHF
>NA|TRBJ1-5|NA|TRBV6-5
TGTGCCAGCACAGGGTATCACGGTCAGCCCCAGCATTTT
CASTGYHGQPQHF
>NA|TRBJ2-6|TRBD1|TRBV5-1
TGCGCCAGCACCGGGACAGGTTCCAACGTCCTGACTTTC
CASTGTGSNVLTF
>NA|TRBJ1-6|TRBD1|TRBV5-1
TGCGCCAGCAGCTTGGGACAGGGAAATTCACCCCTCCACTTT
CASSLGQGNSPLHF
>NA|TRBJ1-2|NA|TRBV6-5
TGTGCCAGCAGTTACTTACAGGGACCCTATGGCTACACCTTC
CASSYLQGPYGYTF
>NA|TRBJ2-7|NA|TRBV19
TGTGCCAGTAGCCCCTTTAGCCACTACGAGCAGTACTTC
CASSPFSHYEQYF
>NA|TRBJ1-2|NA|TRBV18
TGTGCCAGCTCAGACGGCCAAGGGGATGGCTACACCTTC
CASSDGQGDGYTF
>NA|TRBJ2-3|TRBD1|TRBV5-6
TGTGCCAGCAGCTGGGACAGGGTCACGCAGTATTTT
CASSWDRVTQYF
>NA|TRBJ1-1|NA|TRBV19
TGTGCCAGTAGTATAACTTTAAACACTGAAGCTTTCTTT
CASSITLNTEAFF
>NA|TRBJ1-2|NA|TRBV27
TGTGCCAGCAGTTTATTGGGGGGGAATGGCTACACCTTC
CASSLLGGNGYTF
>few|TRBJ1-5|TRBD1|TRBV18
TGTGCCAGCTCACCTGACAGGGGGGAGCCCCAGCATTTT
CASSPDRGEPQHF
>NA|TRBJ1-3|NA|TRBV3-1/TRBV3-2
TGTGCCAGCAGCCAAGAACAGGCACCAATCTGGTCTGGAAACACCATATATTTT
CASSQEQAPIWSGNTIYF
>NA|TRBJ2-7|TRBD1|TRBV2
TGTGCCAGCAGTGCAACAGGGGGTGGGGAGCAGTACTTC
CASSATGGGEQYF
>NA|TRBJ1-2|NA|TRBV12-3/TRBV12-4
TGTGCCAGCAGCTTACGGCCAGGCTATGGCTACACCTTC
CASSLRPGYGYTF
>NA|TRBJ1-2|NA|TRBV10-2
TGCGCCAGCAGTGAGGTGGAGGCCTATGGCTACACCTTC
CASSEVEAYGYTF
>NA|TRBJ1-2|NA|TRBV27
TGTGCCAGCAGTTTAGGCAGGGCTTGGATCGGTGCCTACACCTTC
CASSLGRAWIGAYTF
>NA|TRBJ2-1|TRBD1|TRBV9
TGTGCCAGCAGCACTCGACAGGGGGGTTCCTACAATGAGCAGTTCTTC
CASSTRQGGSYNEQFF
>NA|TRBJ1-4|NA|TRBV28
TGTGCCAGCAGCCACCAGGAGGCAACTAATGAAAAACTGTTTTTT
CASSHQEATNEKLFF
>NA|TRBJ2-4|TRBD1|TRBV6-1
TGTGCCAGCAGTGAAGGGACAGGGGGCTGGTTGAACATTCAGTACTTC
CASSEGTGGWLNIQYF
>NA|TRBJ2-1|TRBD2|TRBV7-3
TGTGCCAGCAGTACCGGGACTAGCGGGAAGCAAACCTACAATGAGCAGTTCTTC
CASSTGTSGKQTYNEQFF
>NA|TRBJ2-5|NA|TRBV29-1
TGCAGCGCCAGGGGAAACCAAGAGACCCAGTACTTC
CSARGNQETQYF
>NA|TRBJ1-5|TRBD1|TRBV27
TGTGCCAGCAGTTCCGGGACAGGGGGCAACAATCGACCCCAGCATTTT
CASSSGTGGNNRPQHF
>NA|TRBJ1-2|TRBD1|TRBV6-6
TGTGCCAGCAGTTCGTTCGGGGACAGGGGAAAATCCGGCTACACCTTC
CASSSFGDRGKSGYTF
>NA|TRBJ2-1|NA|TRBV11-2
TGTGCCAGCAGCTTAGAACGGCGGGGTGATATAAATGAGCAGTTCTTC
CASSLERRGDINEQFF
>NA|TRBJ2-5|NA|TRBV19
TGTGCCAGTAGCCGACTAGTCGCAGAGACCCAGTACTTC
CASSRLVAETQYF